Each of the 21 T cell receptor beta chains below was sequenced from the same sample in a study of spatial heterogeneity in lung cancer (dated by TCRdb to the late 2010s). Library preparation was by 5' RACE. The reads were generated on a NextSeq 500. The raw public data were reprocessed by TCRdb itself: fastp quality trimming at Q25, MiXCR clonotype calling, in-frame beta chains only. CDR3 protein sequences are deduplicated, and each keeps its most common genes and DNA. The sample table contains 45,000 to 55,000 distinct CDR3 sequences; only one count was recorded for roughly 5.7% of them. 8.5% to 14% of the sample comes from the top ten. In light of the paper, this sample's time point label describes: sample taken at primary tumor resection. Without any cell sorting, TCR sequencing was performed on whole RNA extracted either from tumor and nontumor lung tissue or from cryopreserved PBMC samples. Source: PBMCs, taken at surgery. Receptors were obtained from a male donor with early-stage non-small cell lung cancer.

This clonotype was counted ten times or more. One junction end does not reproduce the germline sequence, and a read error may be involved. The chain is built from TRBV19 and TRBJ2-6; D not resolved. Germline-derived CDR1 and CDR2 are LNHDA and SQIVND (reference sequence). The CDR3 contains 15 residues. CDR3 in DNA: TGTGCCAGTAGTCTAGACGGCTCTGGGGCCAACGTCCTGACTTTC. This codes for CASSLDGSGANVLTF. The variable domain in full, with the rest retrieved from reference TRBV19 and TRBJ2-6, is DGGITQSPKYLFRKEGQNVTLSCEQNLNHDAMYWYRQDPGQGLRLIYYSQIVNDFQKGDIAEGYSVSREKKESFPLTVTSAQKNPTAFYLCASSLDGSGANVLTFGAGSRLTVL.

This clonotype was seen many times. The chain is built from TRBV5-1 and TRBJ1-6, with no clear D. V dropped 5 bases and J dropped 4 bases, with 7 bases sitting between them. Germline V gene data show CDR1 as SGHRS and CDR2 as YFSETQ. The CDR3 extends over 13 amino acids. CDR3 coding DNA: TGCGCCAGCAGACCCGGATATAATTCACCCCTCCACTTT. Translating gives CASRPGYNSPLHF.

This clonotype was found many times. V usage is TRBV20-1 and J usage is TRBJ1-2, with 9 positions matching TRBD1. Germline lookup yields CDR1 DFQATT and CDR2 SNEGSKA (reference sequence). The trim removed 6 bases at V and 2 bases at J, leaving 4 bases unmatched. The CDR3 spans 13 residues. The CDR3 spells CSARQGVNYGYTF. The DNA for the CDR3 is TGCAGTGCCCGACAGGGGGTAAACTATGGCTACACCTTC.

This clonotype occurred many times. The chain recombines TRBV12-3 or TRBV12-4 with TRBJ2-2; D might be TRBD1 or TRBD2, each matching 5 bases. This CDR3 comprises 17 residues. V was cut by 1 base and J by 7 bases, with 19 bases left in between. The CDR3 here is CASSLGAGGTGHGELFF. In DNA form, the CDR3 reads TGTGCCAGCAGTTTAGGGGCAGGAGGTACGGGGCACGGGGAGCTGTTTTTT.

This clonotype came up many times. This rearrangement joins TRBV6-2 or TRBV6-3 to TRBJ2-7; D could derive from TRBD1 or TRBD2 (6 bases each). This CDR3 contains 13 residues. CDR1 is MNHEY and CDR2 is SVGEGT in the germline V gene. V was trimmed by 6 bases and J by 7 bases, leaving 16 bases between them. The CDR3 sequence: CASRLWGAWEQYF. CDR3 DNA: TGTGCCAGCAGGCTCTGGGGGGCCTGGGAGCAGTACTTC.

In its sample, this clonotype was seen many times. This sequence joins TRBV5-1 and TRBJ1-6, with 9 bases identical to TRBD1. This CDR3 is built from 16 residues. V lost 0 bases to trimming and J lost 7 bases; unmatched junction nucleotides: 5. Per the germline V gene, CDR1 is SGHRS and CDR2 is YFSETQ. CDR3 protein: CASSLATGGRNSPLHF. In DNA form, the CDR3 reads TGCGCCAGCAGCTTGGCGACAGGGGGTCGAAATTCACCCCTCCACTTT.

This clonotype was counted many times. The chain carries TRBV2 and TRBJ2-5; weak D call: TRBD1 (8 bases). CDR1 SNHLY and CDR2 FYNNEI come from the germline V gene. Trimming left V 5 bases short and J 5 bases short, with 15 bases between. The CDR3 runs 14 residues. The CDR3 nucleotides read TGTGCCAGCAGTAGGGACAGGCGGGAGGAGACCCAGTACTTC. This encodes CASSRDRREETQYF. Together with reference TRBV2 and TRBJ2-5, the CDR3 gives the full variable domain: EPEVTQTPSHQVTQMGQEVILRCVPISNHLYFYWYRQILGQKVEFLVSFYNNEISEKSEIFDDQFSVERPDGSNFTLKIRSTKLEDSAMYFCASSRDRREETQYFGPGTRLLVL.

There are many counts of this clonotype. The V and J genes are TRBV3-1 and TRBJ2-4; D is unresolved. The germline gives CDR1 LGHDT, CDR2 YNNKEL (reference sequence). The CDR3 loop spans 12 amino acids. The V end was cut by 3 bases, the J end by 6 bases, with 6 bases between. The CDR3 DNA follows: TGTGCCAGCAGCCATCCGGGAAACATTCAGTACTTC. Translated: CASSHPGNIQYF.

This clonotype has a count of ten or more. The chain links TRBV5-1 to TRBJ1-2, with a possible D match to TRBD1 (5 bases). Germline V gene data show CDR1 as SGHRS and CDR2 as YFSETQ. Trimming stripped 4 bases from V and 1 base from J, with 14 bases between. The CDR3 loop spans 15 amino acids. CDR3 loop: CASSIGTDLNYGYTF. The CDR3 DNA reads as TGCGCCAGCAGCATCGGGACGGATCTTAACTATGGCTACACCTTC.

This chain joins TRBV25-1 and TRBJ2-2; D ambiguous. The CDR3 length is 14 residues. Germline CDR1 MGHDK, CDR2 SYGVNS. V lost 8 bases and J 2 bases, leaving 12 bases between the germline ends. DNA for the CDR3: TGTGCCAGCGGCGCCCAAATTAACACCGGGGAGCTGTTTTTT. Its protein is CASGAQINTGELFF.

At least ten counts were recorded for this clonotype. The chain joins TRBV15 to TRBJ2-1; weak D call: TRBD2 (6 bases). The V gene lost 0 bases and the J gene lost 6 bases, with 12 bases spanning the gap. The CDR3 is 15 amino acids. The germline V gene has CDR1 LNHNV and CDR2 YYDKDF (reference sequence). CDR3 loop: CATSRDTRGGNEQFF. The DNA for the CDR3 is TGTGCCACCAGCAGAGATACGAGGGGAGGCAATGAGCAGTTCTTC.

This clonotype was picked up many times. J is TRBJ2-3 and V is TRBV10-3; 10 bases fit TRBD2. Trimming removed 3 bases from V and 0 bases from J; junction bases left unmatched: 3. Germline V lookup: CDR1 ENHRY, CDR2 SYGVKD. The CDR3 length is 16 residues. The CDR3 reads CAISERLAGSTDTQYF. The CDR3 bases are TGTGCCATCAGTGAACGACTAGCGGGTAGCACAGATACGCAGTATTTT.

This clonotype appeared many times. V is TRBV10-2 and J is TRBJ2-1, with 12 bases identical to TRBD2. This CDR3 has 14 residues. With V trimmed by 4 bases and J by 10 bases, 5 bases remained unmatched. The germline gives CDR1 WSHSY, CDR2 SAAADI. CDR3 coding DNA: TGCGCCAGCAGTGGACTAGCGGGAGTAAGAGAGCAGTTCTTC. Amino acids: CASSGLAGVREQFF.

This clonotype was picked up many times. The chain has TRBV29-1 and TRBJ1-2, with 11 nucleotides matching TRBD1. The CDR3 extends over 14 amino acids. Germline V gives CDR1 SQVTM, CDR2 ANQGSEA. V was pared by 5 bases and J by 5 bases, with 7 bases of the junction left unmatched. As DNA, the CDR3 is TGCAGCGTTCCTGGACAGGGGGCGGATTATGGCTACACCTTC. This codes for CSVPGQGADYGYTF.

The table lists this clonotype with a few counts. The V gene is TRBV6-6, the J gene TRBJ1-1, with 11 positions matching TRBD1. Per germline, CDR1 MNHNY and CDR2 SVGAGI (reference sequence). CDR3 size: 12 residues. Germline trimming cut 4 bases from V and 10 bases from J; bases unmatched to any gene: 2. Written as DNA, the CDR3 is TGTGCCAGCAGTTCCGGACAGGGGGCAGCTTTCTTT. Protein product: CASSSGQGAAFF.

The table lists this clonotype with many counts. CDR3 amino acids: CASSLLAGFRNEQFF. In nucleotides, the CDR3 is TGTGCCAGCAGTCTACTAGCGGGATTCAGGAATGAGCAGTTCTTC. The rearrangement links TRBV6-2 or TRBV6-3 to TRBJ2-1, with 10 bases aligning to TRBD2. The CDR3 extends over 15 amino acids. The ends lost 5 bases at V and 7 bases at J; junction bases unmatched: 8. CDR1 and CDR2 (germline): MNHEY, SVGEGT.

The chain joins TRBV20-1 to TRBJ2-1; a possible D gene is TRBD2 (5 bases). Trimming stripped 2 bases from V and 5 bases from J, with 10 bases between. Germline CDR1 reads DFQATT; CDR2 reads SNEGSKA (reference sequence). There are 13 residues in the CDR3. Written as DNA, the CDR3 is TGCAGTGCTAGACTTCGGACTCACAATGAGCAGTTCTTC. Translating it yields CSARLRTHNEQFF.

This clonotype has at least ten counts. The rearrangement links TRBV6-5 to TRBJ2-6; the D is unclear. The CDR3 is made up of 13 amino acids. Per germline, CDR1 MNHEY and CDR2 SVGAGI. Trimming pared 2 bases from V and 3 bases from J, leaving 2 bases between. The CDR3 loop is CASSYGGANVLTF. In DNA, the CDR3 is TGTGCCAGCAGTTACGGTGGGGCCAACGTCCTGACTTTC.

A remark on this clonotype: This could be a read error, since a much larger clone is one nucleotide away. The V call is TRBV28, the J call TRBJ2-3, with D possibly TRBD1 on 5 matching bases. The CDR3 extends over 15 amino acids. The germline V gene encodes CDR1 MDHEN and CDR2 SYDVKM. The CDR3 DNA follows: TGTGCCAGCAGTTCCTCTCGATTAGGGGCAGATACGCGGTATTTT. It yields the protein CASSSSRLGADTRYF.

The chain links TRBV7-8 to TRBJ2-1, with 12 bases lining up with TRBD2. V was clipped by 1 base and J by 5 bases; unmatched bases: 6. Germline V gene data show CDR1 as SGHVS and CDR2 as FQNEAQ. The CDR3 has 17 amino acids. CDR3 residues: CASSLVMRTSGNNEQFF. CDR3 nucleotides: TGTGCCAGCAGCTTAGTAATGAGGACTAGCGGGAACAATGAGCAGTTCTTC.

This clonotype was detected only a few times. This chain joins TRBV20-1 and TRBJ2-5, with 10 bases lining up with TRBD2. Losses at the gene ends were 2 bases for V and 5 bases for J; bases not matched to a gene: 8. Germline lookup yields CDR1 DFQATT and CDR2 SNEGSKA (reference sequence). The CDR3 is 15 amino acids. The CDR3 reads CSARPPLAGVETQYF. The CDR3 nucleotides read TGCAGTGCTAGACCCCCCCTAGCGGGAGTTGAGACCCAGTACTTC.